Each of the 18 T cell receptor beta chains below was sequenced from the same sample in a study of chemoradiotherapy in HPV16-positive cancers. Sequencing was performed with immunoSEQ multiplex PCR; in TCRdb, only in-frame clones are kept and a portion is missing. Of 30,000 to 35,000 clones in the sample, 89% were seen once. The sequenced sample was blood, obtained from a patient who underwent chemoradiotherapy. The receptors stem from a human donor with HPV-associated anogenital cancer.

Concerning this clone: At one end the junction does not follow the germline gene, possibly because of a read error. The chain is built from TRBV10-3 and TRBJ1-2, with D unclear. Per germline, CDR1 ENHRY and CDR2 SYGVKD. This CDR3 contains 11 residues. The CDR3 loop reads CANSAGRDYTF. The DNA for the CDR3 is TGTGCCAACAGTGCAGGCCGGGACTACACCTTC.

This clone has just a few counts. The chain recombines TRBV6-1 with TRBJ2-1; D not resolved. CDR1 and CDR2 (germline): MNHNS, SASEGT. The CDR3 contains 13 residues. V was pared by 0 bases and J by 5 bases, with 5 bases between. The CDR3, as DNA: TGTGCCAGCAGTGAAGCGGCTCACAATGAGCAGTTCTTC. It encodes CASSEAAHNEQFF.

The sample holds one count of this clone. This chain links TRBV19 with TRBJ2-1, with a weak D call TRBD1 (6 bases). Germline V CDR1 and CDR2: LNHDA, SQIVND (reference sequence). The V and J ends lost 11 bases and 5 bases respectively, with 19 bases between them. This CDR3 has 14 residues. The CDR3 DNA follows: TGTGCCTCAAAGGGGGTTCTAGTCGACAATGAGCAGTTCTTC. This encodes CASKGVLVDNEQFF. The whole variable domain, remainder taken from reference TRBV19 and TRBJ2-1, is DGGITQSPKYLFRKEGQNVTLSCEQNLNHDAMYWYRQDPGQGLRLIYYSQIVNDFQKGDIAEGYSVSREKKESFPLTVTSAQKNPTAFYLCASKGVLVDNEQFFGPGTRLTVL.

CDR3 nucleotides: TGCAGCGTTGAGCGGGGGAGGAGCACAGATACGCAGTATTTT. Its translation: CSVERGRSTDTQYF. The J gene is TRBJ2-3, the V gene TRBV29-1; 7 bases match TRBD2. The CDR3 extends over 14 amino acids. Germline V lookup: CDR1 SQVTM, CDR2 ANQGSEA. The trim removed 3 bases at V and 0 bases at J, leaving 3 bases unmatched.

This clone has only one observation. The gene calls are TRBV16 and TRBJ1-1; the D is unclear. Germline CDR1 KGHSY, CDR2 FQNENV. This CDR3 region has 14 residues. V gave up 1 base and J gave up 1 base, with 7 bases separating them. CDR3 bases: TGTGCCAGCAGCCAATTAGGAGAGAACACTGAAGCTTTCTTT. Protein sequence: CASSQLGENTEAFF.

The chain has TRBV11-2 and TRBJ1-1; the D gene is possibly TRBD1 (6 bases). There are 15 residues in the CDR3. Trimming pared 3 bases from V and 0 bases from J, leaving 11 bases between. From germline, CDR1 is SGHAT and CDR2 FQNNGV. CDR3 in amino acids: CASSLAGAMNTEAFF. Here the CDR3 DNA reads TGTGCCAGCAGCTTGGCAGGGGCCATGAACACTGAAGCTTTCTTT.

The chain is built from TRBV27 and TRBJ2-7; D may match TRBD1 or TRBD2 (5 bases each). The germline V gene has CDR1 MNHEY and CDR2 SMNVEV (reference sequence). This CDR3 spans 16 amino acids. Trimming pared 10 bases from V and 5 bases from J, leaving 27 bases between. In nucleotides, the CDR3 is TGTGCCACCTCATCCCCCGGGGCAGCGACTGTCCACGAGCAGTACTTC. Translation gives CATSSPGAATVHEQYF.

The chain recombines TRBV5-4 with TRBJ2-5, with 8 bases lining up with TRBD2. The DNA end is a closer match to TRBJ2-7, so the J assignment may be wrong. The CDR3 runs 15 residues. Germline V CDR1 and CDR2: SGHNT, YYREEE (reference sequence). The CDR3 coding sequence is TGTGCCAGCAGCCCCCCGTCCGGGAGGGCCCGCGAGCAGTACTTC. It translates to CASSPPSGRAREQYF.

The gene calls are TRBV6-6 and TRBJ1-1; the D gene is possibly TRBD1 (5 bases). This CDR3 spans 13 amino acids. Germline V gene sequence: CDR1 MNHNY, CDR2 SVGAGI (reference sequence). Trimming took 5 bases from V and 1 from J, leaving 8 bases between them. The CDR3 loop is CASSRGQNTEAFF. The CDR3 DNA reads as TGTGCCAGCAGTCGGGGCCAGAACACTGAAGCTTTCTTT.

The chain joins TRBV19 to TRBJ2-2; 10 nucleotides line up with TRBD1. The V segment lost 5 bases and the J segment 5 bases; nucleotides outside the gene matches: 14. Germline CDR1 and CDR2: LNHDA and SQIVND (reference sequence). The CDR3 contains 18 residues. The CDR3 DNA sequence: TGTGCCAGTAGTGTGACAGGGGGCACGGGTTTAAGGACCGGGGAGCTGTTTTTT. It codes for CASSVTGGTGLRTGELFF.

CDR3 sequence reads: CASSRQGGQPQHF. In DNA, the CDR3 is TGTGCCAGCAGTAGACAGGGGGGTCAGCCCCAGCATTTT. V gene TRBV7-2 combines with J gene TRBJ1-5; 9 nucleotides match TRBD1. CDR1 is SGHTA, CDR2 FQGNSA, per germline. V gave up 6 bases and J gave up 6 bases; unmatched junction bases: 3. CDR3 length: 13 amino acids.

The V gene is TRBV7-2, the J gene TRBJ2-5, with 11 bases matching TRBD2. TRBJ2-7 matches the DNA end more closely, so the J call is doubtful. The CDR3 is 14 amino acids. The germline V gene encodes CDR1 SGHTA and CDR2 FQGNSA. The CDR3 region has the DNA TGTGCCAGCCGCCCGGGACTAGCGGCGTACGAGCAGTACTTC. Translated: CASRPGLAAYEQYF.

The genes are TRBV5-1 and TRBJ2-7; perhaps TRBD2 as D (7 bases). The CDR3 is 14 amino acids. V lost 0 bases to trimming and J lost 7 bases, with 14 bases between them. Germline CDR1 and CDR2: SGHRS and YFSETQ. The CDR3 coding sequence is TGCGCCAGCAGCTTGGCCGGCGGGGGCAGGGAGCAGTACTTC. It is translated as CASSLAGGGREQYF.

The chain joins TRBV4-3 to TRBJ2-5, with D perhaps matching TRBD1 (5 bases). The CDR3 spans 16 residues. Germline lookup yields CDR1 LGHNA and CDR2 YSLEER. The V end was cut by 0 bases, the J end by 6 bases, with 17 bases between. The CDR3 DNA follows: TGCGCCAGCAGCCAAGACCGACAGCTACAAGGGCAGACCCAGTACTTC. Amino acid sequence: CASSQDRQLQGQTQYF.

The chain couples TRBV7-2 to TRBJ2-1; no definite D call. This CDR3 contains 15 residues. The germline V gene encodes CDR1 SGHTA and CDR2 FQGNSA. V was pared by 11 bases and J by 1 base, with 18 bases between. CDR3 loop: CAERAKTLSYNEQFF. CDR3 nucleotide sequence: TGTGCCGAACGGGCGAAGACGCTTTCCTACAATGAGCAGTTCTTC.

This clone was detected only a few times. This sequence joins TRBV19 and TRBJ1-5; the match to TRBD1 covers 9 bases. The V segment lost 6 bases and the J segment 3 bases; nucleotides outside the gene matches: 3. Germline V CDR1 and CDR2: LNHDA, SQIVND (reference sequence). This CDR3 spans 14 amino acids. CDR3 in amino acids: CASRTGGTNQPQHF. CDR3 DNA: TGTGCCAGTAGGACAGGGGGGACCAATCAGCCCCAGCATTTT.

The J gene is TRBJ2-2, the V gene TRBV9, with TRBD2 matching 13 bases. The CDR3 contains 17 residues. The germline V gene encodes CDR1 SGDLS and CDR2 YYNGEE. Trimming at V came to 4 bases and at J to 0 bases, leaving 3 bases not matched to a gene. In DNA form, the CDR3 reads TGTGCCAGCAGCTCGACTAGCGGGGGGACGAACACCGGGGAGCTGTTTTTT. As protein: CASSSTSGGTNTGELFF.

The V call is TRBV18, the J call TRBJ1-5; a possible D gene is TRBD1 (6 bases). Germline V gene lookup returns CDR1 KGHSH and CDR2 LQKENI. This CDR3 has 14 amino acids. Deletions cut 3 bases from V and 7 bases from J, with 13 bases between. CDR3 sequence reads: CASSPDGGGQPQHF. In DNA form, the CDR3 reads TGTGCCAGCTCACCCGACGGGGGGGGCCAGCCCCAGCATTTT.